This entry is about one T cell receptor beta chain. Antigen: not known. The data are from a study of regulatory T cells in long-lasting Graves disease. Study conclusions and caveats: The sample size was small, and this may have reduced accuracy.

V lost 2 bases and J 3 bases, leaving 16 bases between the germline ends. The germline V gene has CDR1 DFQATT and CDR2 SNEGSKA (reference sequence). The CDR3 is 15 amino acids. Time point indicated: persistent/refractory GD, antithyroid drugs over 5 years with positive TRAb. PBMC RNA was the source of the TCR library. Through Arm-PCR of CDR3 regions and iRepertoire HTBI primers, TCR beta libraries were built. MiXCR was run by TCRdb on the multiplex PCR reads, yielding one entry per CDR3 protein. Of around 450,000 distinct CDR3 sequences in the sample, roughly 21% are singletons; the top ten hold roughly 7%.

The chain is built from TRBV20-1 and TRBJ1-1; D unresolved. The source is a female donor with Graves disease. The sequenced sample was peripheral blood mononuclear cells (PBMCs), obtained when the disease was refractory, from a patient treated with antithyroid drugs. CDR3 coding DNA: TGCAGTGCTAGACGTTATACATCGGCAGACACTGAAGCTTTCTTT. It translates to CSARRYTSADTEAFF.